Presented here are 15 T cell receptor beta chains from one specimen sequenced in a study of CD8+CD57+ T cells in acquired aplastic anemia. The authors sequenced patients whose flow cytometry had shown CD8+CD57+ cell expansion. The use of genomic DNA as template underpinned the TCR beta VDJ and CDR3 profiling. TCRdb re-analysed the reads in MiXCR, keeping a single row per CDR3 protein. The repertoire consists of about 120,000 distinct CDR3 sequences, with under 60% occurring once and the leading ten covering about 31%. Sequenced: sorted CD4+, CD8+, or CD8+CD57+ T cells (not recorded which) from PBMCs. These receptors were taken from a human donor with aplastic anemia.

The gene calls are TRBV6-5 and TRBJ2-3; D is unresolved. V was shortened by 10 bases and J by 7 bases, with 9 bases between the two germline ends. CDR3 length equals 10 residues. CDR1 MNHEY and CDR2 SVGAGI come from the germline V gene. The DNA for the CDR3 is TGTGCCACGGGCCTCTATACGCAGTATTTT. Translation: CATGLYTQYF.

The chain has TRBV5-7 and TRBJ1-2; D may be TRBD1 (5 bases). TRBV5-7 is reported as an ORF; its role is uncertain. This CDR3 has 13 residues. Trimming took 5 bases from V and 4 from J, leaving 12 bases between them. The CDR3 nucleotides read TGTGCCAGCAGGAATGGGGGGGTCTATGGCTACACCTTC. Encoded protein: CASRNGGVYGYTF.

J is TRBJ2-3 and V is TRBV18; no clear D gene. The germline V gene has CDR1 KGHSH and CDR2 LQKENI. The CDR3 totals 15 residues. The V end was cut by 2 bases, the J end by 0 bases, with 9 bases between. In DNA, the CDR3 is TGTGCCAGCTCACCATTACAGACTAGCACAGATACGCAGTATTTT. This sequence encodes CASSPLQTSTDTQYF.

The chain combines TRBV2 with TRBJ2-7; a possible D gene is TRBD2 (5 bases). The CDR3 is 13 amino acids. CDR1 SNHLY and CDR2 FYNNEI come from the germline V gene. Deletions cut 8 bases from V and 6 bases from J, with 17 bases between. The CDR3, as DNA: TGTGCCAGCCGTAATCATCTTGAGGGCGAGCAGTACTTC. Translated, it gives CASRNHLEGEQYF. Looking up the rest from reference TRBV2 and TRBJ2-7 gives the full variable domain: EPEVTQTPSHQVTQMGQEVILRCVPISNHLYFYWYRQILGQKVEFLVSFYNNEISEKSEIFDDQFSVERPDGSNFTLKIRSTKLEDSAMYFCASRNHLEGEQYFGPGTRLTVT.

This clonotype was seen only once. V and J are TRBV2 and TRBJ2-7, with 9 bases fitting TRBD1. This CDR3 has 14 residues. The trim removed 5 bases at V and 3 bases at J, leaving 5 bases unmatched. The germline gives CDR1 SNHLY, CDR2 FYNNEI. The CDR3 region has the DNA TGTGCCAGCAGTTCGACAGGGGGGAACTACGAGCAGTACTTC. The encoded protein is CASSSTGGNYEQYF.

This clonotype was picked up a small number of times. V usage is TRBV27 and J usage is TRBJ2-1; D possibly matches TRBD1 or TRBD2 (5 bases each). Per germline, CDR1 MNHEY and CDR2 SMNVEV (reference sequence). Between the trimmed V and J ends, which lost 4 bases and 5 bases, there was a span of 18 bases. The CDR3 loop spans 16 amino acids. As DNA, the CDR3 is TGTGCCAGCAGTTCGCCTCTAAGGGGAGAGCACAATGAGCAGTTCTTC. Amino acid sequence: CASSSPLRGEHNEQFF.

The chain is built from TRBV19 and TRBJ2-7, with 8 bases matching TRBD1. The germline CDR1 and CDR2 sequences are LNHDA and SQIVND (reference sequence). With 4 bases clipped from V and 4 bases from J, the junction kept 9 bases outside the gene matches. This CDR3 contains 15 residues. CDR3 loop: CASSSPGQGTYEQYF. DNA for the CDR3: TGTGCCAGTAGTAGCCCTGGACAGGGAACGTACGAGCAGTACTTC.

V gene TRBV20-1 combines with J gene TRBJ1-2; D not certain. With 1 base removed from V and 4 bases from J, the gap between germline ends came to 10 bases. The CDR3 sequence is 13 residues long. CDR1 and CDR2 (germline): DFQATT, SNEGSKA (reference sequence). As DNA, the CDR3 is TGCAGTGCTAGAGGGGAGGGCGCCTATGGCTACACCTTC. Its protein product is CSARGEGAYGYTF.

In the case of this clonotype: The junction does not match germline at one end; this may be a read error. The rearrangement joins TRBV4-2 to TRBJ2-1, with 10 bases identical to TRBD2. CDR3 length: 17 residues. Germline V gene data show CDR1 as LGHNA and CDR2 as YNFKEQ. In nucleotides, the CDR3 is TGTGCCAGCATCCAAGCGGGGGGGGGAAGCTCCTACAATGAGCAGTTCTTC. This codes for CASIQAGGGSSYNEQFF.

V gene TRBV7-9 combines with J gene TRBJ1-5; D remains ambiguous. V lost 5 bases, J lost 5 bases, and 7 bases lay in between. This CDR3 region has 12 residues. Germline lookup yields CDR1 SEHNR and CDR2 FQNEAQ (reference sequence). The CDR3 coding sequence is TGTGCCAGCAGCCCAGGCTATCAGCCCCAGCATTTT. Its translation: CASSPGYQPQHF.

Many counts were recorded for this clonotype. In nucleotides, the CDR3 is TGTGCCAGCAGCGTAGCTTCGGGACTAGCAGTAGCTCGTGAGCAGTTCTTC. Protein product: CASSVASGLAVAREQFF. V usage is TRBV9 and J usage is TRBJ2-1; 9 nucleotides agree with TRBD2. The trim removed 0 bases at V and 9 bases at J, leaving 13 bases unmatched. The CDR3 is 17 residues long. CDR1 and CDR2 from the germline V gene are SGDLS and YYNGEE.

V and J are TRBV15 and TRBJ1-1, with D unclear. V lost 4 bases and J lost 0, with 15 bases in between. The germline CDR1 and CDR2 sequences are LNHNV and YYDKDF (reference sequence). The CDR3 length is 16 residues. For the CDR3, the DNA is TGTGCCACCAGCAACCTCTTTAGGCAGATGAACACTGAAGCTTTCTTT. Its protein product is CATSNLFRQMNTEAFF.

The CDR3 region is CASQDRGPGYTF. The CDR3, as DNA: TGTGCCAGCCAAGACAGGGGGCCGGGCTACACCTTC. V gene TRBV25-1 combines with J gene TRBJ1-2; the match to TRBD1 covers 10 bases. The CDR3 is 12 amino acids. V was pared by 8 bases and J by 8 bases, with 5 bases of the junction left unmatched. Germline CDR1 reads MGHDK; CDR2 reads SYGVNS.

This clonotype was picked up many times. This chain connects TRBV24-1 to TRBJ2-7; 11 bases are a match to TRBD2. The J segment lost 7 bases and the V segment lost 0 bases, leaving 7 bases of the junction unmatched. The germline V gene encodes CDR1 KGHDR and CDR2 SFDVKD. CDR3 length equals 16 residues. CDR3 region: CATSDLSLAGGREQYF. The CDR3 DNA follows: TGTGCCACCAGTGATTTGAGTCTAGCGGGAGGCCGGGAGCAGTACTTC.

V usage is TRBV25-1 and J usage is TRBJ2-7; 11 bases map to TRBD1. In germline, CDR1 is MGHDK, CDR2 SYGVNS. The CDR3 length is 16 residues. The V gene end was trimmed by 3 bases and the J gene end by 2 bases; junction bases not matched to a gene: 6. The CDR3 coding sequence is TGTGCCAGCAGTGACAATCTGGGACAGGGGGCCTACGAGCAGTACTTC. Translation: CASSDNLGQGAYEQYF.